This T cell receptor (beta chain) was observed in a study of CD8+ T cells in alopecia areata. Following extraction, RNA underwent reverse transcription to cDNA, which served as the sequencing template. Libraries were prepared by immunoSEQ multiplex PCR; TCRdb keeps only in-frame clonotypes and omits some of them. This table has 110,000 or so clones, less than 70% appearing once. Germline values: CDR1 SNHLY, CDR2 FYNNEI. The V and J ends lost 7 bases and 5 bases, in that order; junction bases with no gene match: 6. The CDR3 has 13 amino acids. Specified treatment: oral pan-JAK inhibitor, 5-10 mg twice daily.

This receptor was obtained from a human donor with alopecia areata. V and J are TRBV2 and TRBJ2-5; TRBD2 matches 8 bases. Specimen: CD4+ T cells sorted from blood, collected at week 24, from a patient treated with tofacitinib. CDR3 in DNA: TGTGCCAGCACTCGGGGGGGCGCGGAGACCCAGTACTTC. Translated: CASTRGGAETQYF.